The clone carrying this T cell receptor (beta chain) was detected only once. What it recognizes is unknown. This specimen belongs to a study of cytomegalovirus exposure and HLA in healthy donors. Notes on the study in general: In vitro, a few CMV-associated chains proved specific for CMV antigens. Listed as cytomegalovirus-associated were more than 150 TCR beta chains.

This CDR3 has 13 amino acids. V was clipped by 5 bases and J by 11 bases, with 16 bases between them. Germline V lookup: CDR1 LNHDA, CDR2 SQIVND (reference sequence). The PCR used 60 Vbeta and 13 Jbeta primers. In the study's own analysis: There were 80 million or so unique TCR beta chains by a later count, and approximately 11 million of them were shared. The protocol was immunoSEQ multiplex PCR, while the TCRdb copy is restricted to in-frame clones and leaves out a portion. The DNA was the basis for D and trimming; V, J and clone size are from that table. This table has approximately 160,000 clones, over 65% appearing once.

Specimen: PBMCs. The sequence was collected from a woman aged 25 to 39 in good health and CMV-seropositive. V gene TRBV19 combines with J gene TRBJ1-5; D is perhaps TRBD1 (6 bases). CDR3 sequence: CASSPEGGQTQHF. The CDR3 nucleotides read TGTGCCAGTAGTCCAGAGGGTGGACAGACCCAGCATTTT.